One sample yielded the 10 T cell receptor beta chains listed below, sequenced in a study of blood T cell repertoires in COVID-19 (dated by TCRdb to 2018 to 2021). The library was produced with the immunoSEQ multiplex PCR assay. TCRdb limited this immuneACCESS table to in-frame rearrangements with V and J called. A share of clones is missing; checked studies link under half to unresolved V genes, and the rest is unexplained. The sample contains under 250,000 clones, around 83% of them found a single time. The ten largest clones take up roughly 8.6% of the sample. Sample: peripheral blood. The receptors here all came from a middle-aged man with active or convalescent COVID-19.

This rearrangement joins TRBV18 to TRBJ1-2, with a possible D match to TRBD1 (5 bases). Germline CDR1 reads KGHSH; CDR2 reads LQKENI. The germline V and J ends were trimmed by 4 bases and 6 bases, with 15 bases remaining between them. This CDR3 has 14 amino acids. The CDR3 sequence is CASSLSREVDGYTF. CDR3 sequence (DNA): TGTGCCAGCTCACTGTCCAGGGAGGTCGATGGCTACACCTTC.

This clone has more than one count but fewer than ten. The genes are TRBV6-5 and TRBJ1-2, with 8 bases identical to TRBD1. Trimming took 5 bases from V and 3 from J; bases not matched to a gene: 2. The CDR3 consists of 13 residues. In germline, CDR1 is MNHEY, CDR2 SVGAGI. The CDR3 here is CASSPGGDYGYTF. The CDR3 DNA follows: TGTGCCAGCAGTCCAGGGGGCGACTATGGCTACACCTTC.

The chain has TRBV5-1 and TRBJ1-2; 8 bases fit TRBD1. Germline loops: CDR1 SGHRS, CDR2 YFSETQ. J was trimmed by 4 bases and V by 4 bases; bases with no gene match: 9. This CDR3 comprises 15 residues. This chain's CDR3 is CASSPGTGGGYGYTF. The DNA of the CDR3 is TGCGCCAGCAGCCCGGGCACAGGGGGTGGCTATGGCTACACCTTC.

The V call is TRBV10-2, the J call TRBJ2-7, with TRBD1 matching over 9 bases. Germline assignment: CDR1 WSHSY and CDR2 SAAADI. With 7 bases clipped from V and 4 bases from J, the junction kept 5 bases outside the gene matches. The length of the CDR3 is 13 residues. This CDR3 reads CASNTGGGYEQYF. The CDR3 DNA reads as TGCGCCAGCAACACAGGGGGCGGGTACGAGCAGTACTTC.

The chain recombines TRBV19 with TRBJ2-3; TRBD1 agrees at 9 bases. CDR3 length: 14 amino acids. With V trimmed by 3 bases and J by 4 bases, 2 bases remained unmatched. The germline V gene has CDR1 LNHDA and CDR2 SQIVND (reference sequence). The chain's CDR3 is CASSIRTGADTQYF. For the CDR3, the DNA is TGTGCCAGTAGTATCAGGACAGGGGCAGATACGCAGTATTTT. The complete variable domain, with remaining parts taken from reference TRBV19 and TRBJ2-3, reads DGGITQSPKYLFRKEGQNVTLSCEQNLNHDAMYWYRQDPGQGLRLIYYSQIVNDFQKGDIAEGYSVSREKKESFPLTVTSAQKNPTAFYLCASSIRTGADTQYFGPGTRLTVL.

This sequence joins TRBV6-5 and TRBJ2-2, with unresolved D. The CDR3 spans 12 residues. Germline V lookup: CDR1 MNHEY, CDR2 SVGAGI. Trimming took off 11 bases at V and 5 bases at J, with 12 bases between the two ends. The DNA of the CDR3 is TGTGCCGCCGAGAGGAGTACCGGGGAGCTGTTTTTT. This gives the protein CAAERSTGELFF.

The chain links TRBV6-5 to TRBJ1-2; D not certain. The CDR3 length is 14 residues. The V end was cut by 7 bases, the J end by 0 bases, with 12 bases between. Germline CDR1 is MNHEY and CDR2 is SVGAGI. CDR3 protein: CASTERPANYGYTF. CDR3 nucleotide sequence: TGTGCCAGCACCGAACGTCCAGCTAACTATGGCTACACCTTC.

The chain carries TRBV7-6 and TRBJ2-1; possible D gene TRBD1, 6 bases. V was pared by 3 bases and J by 7 bases, with 13 bases between. CDR1 and CDR2 from the germline V gene are SGHVS and FNYEAQ. The CDR3 covers 14 residues. In DNA, the CDR3 is TGTGCCAGCAGCTTCTCACAGGGTTGGAATGAGCAGTTCTTC. Amino acid sequence: CASSFSQGWNEQFF.

The chain couples TRBV6-5 to TRBJ1-2; D call uncertain. Trimming took 7 bases from V and 0 from J, leaving 15 bases between them. CDR1 is MNHEY, CDR2 SVGAGI, per germline. The CDR3 is 15 residues long. The CDR3 bases are TGTGCCAGCACCAAGGATGGGAGTGCTAACTATGGCTACACCTTC. Translation gives CASTKDGSANYGYTF.

The J gene is TRBJ2-1, the V gene TRBV29-1; 9 bases align to TRBD2. Germline V lookup: CDR1 SQVTM, CDR2 ANQGSEA. The J segment lost 7 bases and the V segment lost 7 bases, leaving 14 bases of the junction unmatched. The CDR3 totals 15 residues. The CDR3 region is CSAETMSSGINEQFF. The CDR3 coding sequence is TGCAGCGCTGAGACGATGTCTAGCGGGATAAATGAGCAGTTCTTC.